These T cell receptor beta chains were read from a single sample in a study of blood T cell repertoires in COVID-19. The assay was immunoSEQ multiplex PCR, and TCRdb's table has in-frame clones only and misses some. This repertoire shows about 420,000 clones, about 87% found once; its top ten account for 0.7% to 1%. Sequencing input: peripheral blood. Receptors originate from a man aged 18 to 30 with COVID-19, enrolled during active disease. Each CDR3 is given with its conserved first and last residue. A D gene is named only where the DNA matches it firmly. Not all rows give a size; the values are once, few, many and, for expanded clones, a class.

TRBV2	TRBJ1-5	TRBD1	.	TGTGCCAGCAGCCGCGGGACAGGGGTTCAGCCCCAGCATTTT	CASSRGTGVQPQHF
TRBV7-9	TRBJ2-5	.	.	TGTGCCAGCAGCACACCCTCCCCAGGCGAGAAGGAGACCCAGTACTTC	CASSTPSPGEKETQYF
TRBV24-1	TRBJ2-1	.	.	TGTGCCACCAGTGCTATGACTAGTGAGCAGTTCTTC	CATSAMTSEQFF
TRBV4-1	TRBJ2-7	.	.	TGCGCCAGCAGCCAAGAAAACCTGCGCCCCTACGAGCAGTACTTC	CASSQENLRPYEQYF
TRBV7-9	TRBJ1-5	.	.	TGTGCCAGCAGTCCCTTTGTTGATCAGCCCCAGCATTTT	CASSPFVDQPQHF
TRBV7-9	TRBJ2-2	.	.	TGTGCCAGCAGCTTAGGGGGGGCGAACACCGGGGAGCTGTTTTTT	CASSLGGANTGELFF
TRBV4-1	TRBJ2-1	.	.	TGCGCCAGCAGCCAAGTCCATTACAATGAGCAGTTCTTC	CASSQVHYNEQFF
TRBV23-1	TRBJ2-7	.	.	TGCGCCAGCAGTCGCCGCGGTTCCTACGAGCAGTACTTC	CASSRRGSYEQYF
TRBV3-1/TRBV3-2	TRBJ2-1	.	.	TGTGCCAGCAGCCCACTTGTTCCACAGGGCGATGAGCAGTTCTTC	CASSPLVPQGDEQFF
TRBV7-8	TRBJ1-2	.	.	TGTGCCAGCAGCGCGCGCGACACGGGACTCCGGAGGTCTGGCTACACCTTC	CASSARDTGLRRSGYTF
TRBV7-8	TRBJ1-2	.	once	TGTGCCAGCAGCCCGGCCTTGTCGGGGAATGGCTACACCTTC	CASSPALSGNGYTF
TRBV11-3	TRBJ2-7	TRBD1	.	TGTGCCAGCAGCTACGGACAGGGGGCGAGGTCCTACGAGCAGTACTTC	CASSYGQGARSYEQYF
TRBV5-1	TRBJ2-6	TRBD2	.	TGCGCCAGCAGCTCCGCGGGGGACTCTGGGGCCAACGTCCTGACTTTC	CASSSAGDSGANVLTF
TRBV11-2	TRBJ2-1	.	.	TGTGCCAGCAGCCTCCAAGTAGATGAGCAGTTCTTC	CASSLQVDEQFF
TRBV15	TRBJ1-1	.	.	TGTGCCACCAGCAGATCCACTCTGAGTAGAGCTTTCTTT	CATSRSTLSRAFF
TRBV5-4	TRBJ2-7	TRBD1	.	TGTGCCAGCAGCTGGGGGGCCCCGGGACAGGGAGACGAGCAGTACTTC	CASSWGAPGQGDEQYF
TRBV11-3	TRBJ2-7	TRBD1	.	TGTGCCAGCAGCTCATCACAGGGGGCTGATACTTACGAGCAGTACTTC	CASSSSQGADTYEQYF
TRBV6-5	TRBJ1-2	TRBD1	.	TGTGCCAGCACCCTAGACAGGGGGTTAAGGGGCTACACCTTC	CASTLDRGLRGYTF
TRBV12-5	TRBJ1-4	.	.	TGTGCTAGTGGTTTCCAGGGAGGGAATGAAAAACTGTTTTTT	CASGFQGGNEKLFF
TRBV18	TRBJ2-7	TRBD2	.	TGTGCCAGCTCACCCCAGACTAGCGGGAGCGGTCGCGAGCAGTACTTC	CASSPQTSGSGREQYF
TRBV6-5	TRBJ1-2	.	few	TGTGCCAGCAGCGGGGTAAACTATGGCTACACCTTC	CASSGVNYGYTF
TRBV7-9	TRBJ2-7	TRBD2	.	TGTGCCAGCAGCCTCGCCAACCGGGACTACCAGTACTTC	CASSLANRDYQYF
TRBV5-4	TRBJ1-1	TRBD1	.	TGTGCCAGCAGCTTAGGGACAGGGCGAGTTGAAGCTTTCTTT	CASSLGTGRVEAFF
TRBV7-9	TRBJ1-1	TRBD1	.	TGTGCCAGCAGCTCTAACAGGGGAGAAAATACTGAAGCTTTCTTT	CASSSNRGENTEAFF
TRBV7-9	TRBJ1-2	.	.	TGTGCCAGCAGCTTAGGTGGTCAGGGGAGCTACACCTTC	CASSLGGQGSYTF
TRBV10-2	TRBJ2-1	.	.	TGCGCCAGCAGCGAAACGACTATTTCTCATGAGCAGTTCTTC	CASSETTISHEQFF
TRBV19	TRBJ2-3	.	.	TGTGCCAGTAGTATAGACTTACTAGCACCGAGCACAGATACGCAGTATTTT	CASSIDLLAPSTDTQYF
TRBV5-4	TRBJ2-1	TRBD2	.	TGTGCCAGCAGCTTGCCCCGGGGGGGCGGGAATGAGCAGTTCTTC	CASSLPRGGGNEQFF
TRBV6-5	TRBJ2-7	TRBD2	.	TGTGCCAGCAGTTACTCCTTCGGGGGGGCCTACGAGCAGTACTTC	CASSYSFGGAYEQYF
TRBV5-8	TRBJ2-7	TRBD2	.	TGTGCCAGCAGCTTCAGAGCGGGGGGTCAGACCTACGAGCAGTACTTC	CASSFRAGGQTYEQYF
TRBV13	TRBJ2-1	.	.	TGTGCCAGCAGCCAAGGAGGTTACAATGAGCAGTTCTTC	CASSQGGYNEQFF
TRBV11-3	TRBJ2-5	.	.	TGTGCCAGCAGCTTAGACGGTTTCCAAGAGACCCAGTACTTC	CASSLDGFQETQYF
TRBV10-3	TRBJ2-2	TRBD2	.	TGTGCCATCAGGGCCGGGACTAGCGGGGGAGCGAACACCGGGGAGCTGTTTTTT	CAIRAGTSGGANTGELFF
TRBV25-1	TRBJ2-2	.	.	TGTGCCAGCAGTGAATTGGGCCCCGGGGAGCTGTTTTTT	CASSELGPGELFF
TRBV27	TRBJ2-5	.	.	TGTGCCAGACTACAAGAGACCCAGTACTTC	CARLQETQYF
TRBV5-1	TRBJ2-1	TRBD2	.	TGCGCCAGCAGCGATTTAGCGGGAGTTGGTAATGAGCAGTTCTTC	CASSDLAGVGNEQFF
TRBV11-1	TRBJ1-2	TRBD1	.	TGTGCCAGCAGCTTGAACAGGGGGCCTACGGATGGCTACACCTTC	CASSLNRGPTDGYTF
TRBV19	TRBJ2-2	.	.	TGTGCCAGTCACCCTTGGACAGAAAACACCGGGGAGCTGTTTTTT	CASHPWTENTGELFF
TRBV19	TRBJ2-3	.	.	TGTGCCAGTAGTATGCCGGGGATCACAGATACGCAGTATTTT	CASSMPGITDTQYF
TRBV2	TRBJ2-7	TRBD1	.	TGTGCCAGCAGTGAAGGGATAGGGGGCATAGGATACGAGCAGTACTTC	CASSEGIGGIGYEQYF
TRBV9	TRBJ1-2	.	.	TGTGCCAGCAGCGCCCGAGACCTCGGGTATGGCTACACCTTC	CASSARDLGYGYTF
TRBV6-5	TRBJ2-7	TRBD2	.	TGTGCCAGCAGTTTCAGCGGGGGGTTCTCCTACGAGCAGTACTTC	CASSFSGGFSYEQYF
TRBV13	TRBJ2-7	.	.	TGTGCCAGCAGCATACGACTGGGTGTAGTCATCGGGAGCTACGAGCAGTACTTC	CASSIRLGVVIGSYEQYF
TRBV21-1	TRBJ2-4	.	.	TGTGCCAGCAGCTTGAGAAGGGGGCCACGAGCCAAAAACATTCAGTACTTC	CASSLRRGPRAKNIQYF
TRBV23-1	TRBJ2-4	.	.	TGCGCCAGCAGTCAATCGGAAGAGACTCGGAACAAAAACATTCAGTACTTC	CASSQSEETRNKNIQYF
TRBV19	TRBJ2-1	TRBD2	.	TGTGCCAGTAGTACGGGGGGGCCAGGAAATGAGCAGTTCTTC	CASSTGGPGNEQFF
TRBV20-1	TRBJ2-7	.	.	TGCAGTGCTAGTCCCTCGAGGAGGGCGACCGACGAGCAGTACTTC	CSASPSRRATDEQYF
TRBV6-5	TRBJ1-6	.	.	TGTGCCAGCAAACGGGTCTATAATTCACCCCTCCACTTT	CASKRVYNSPLHF